The subject of this entry is one T cell receptor (beta chain). Its antigen is still unknown. The method was immunoSEQ multiplex PCR; TCRdb's version includes in-frame clones alone and lacks a portion of them. The table lists about 80,000 clones, about 81% of them singletons. This sample was taken from a study of OX40 agonist ivuxolimab in advanced cancers. General study points: Some of the lowest clonal expansion was seen in partial responders at 0.1-3.0 mg/kg.

The CDR3 runs 15 residues. Germline V gives CDR1 SGDLS, CDR2 YYNGEE. With 2 bases removed from V and 0 bases from J, the gap between germline ends came to 9 bases. The chain combines TRBV9 with TRBJ1-3; no reliable D call. The sequencing here drew on CD4+ or CD8+ T cells sorted from blood, taken in a trial of the OX40 agonist ivuxolimab. The receptor was derived from an adult with an advanced solid tumor such as melanoma, head and neck, liver or kidney cancer. Written as DNA, the CDR3 is TGTGCCAGCAGCGTTTCTTGGGGCTCTGGAAACACCATATATTTT. Its translation is CASSVSWGSGNTIYF.